This TCR beta chain was identified during a study of CD8 T cells in Susac syndrome. Random hexamers were used to reverse transcribe the RNA input (roughly 0.5 to 1 ug). TCRdb re-called the immunoSEQ multiplex PCR reads through MiXCR, storing one row per CDR3 protein. The sample yields roughly 250,000 distinct CDR3 sequences, 90% to 96% seen once. CDR1 is DFQATT, CDR2 SNEGSKA, per germline (reference sequence). The CDR3 is 17 amino acids. Trimming cost V 0 bases and J 5 bases; bases outside gene matches: 15. The chain carries TRBV20-1 and TRBJ1-2; 7 nucleotides match TRBD1. Sequencing was performed on CD4+ T cells from PBMCs. The sequence was collected from a human donor with Susac syndrome. CDR3 coding DNA: TGCAGTGCTAGAGAGACTCGAAGCCTACGGGACAGATATGGCTACACCTTC. Amino acids: CSARETRSLRDRYGYTF.